The clone carrying this TCR beta chain was picked up a small number of times. This sample stems from a study of cytomegalovirus exposure and HLA in healthy donors. In the PCR, 60 Vbeta and 13 Jbeta primers were used. The table came from immunoSEQ multiplex PCR; TCRdb's copy has only in-frame clones and leaves some out. The sample lists 95,000 to 110,000 clones; over 60% were seen once. CDR3 length: 14 amino acids. Germline loops: CDR1 MDHEN, CDR2 SYDVKM. J lost 4 bases, V lost 1 base, and 2 bases had no gene match. The clonotype originates from a woman under 30 in good health and CMV-seropositive. Input material: PBMCs. This chain joins TRBV28 and TRBJ1-1; 8 nucleotides agree with TRBD1. This chain's CDR3 is CASSLSTGGTEAFF. The CDR3 nucleotides read TGTGCCAGCAGTTTATCTACAGGGGGCACTGAAGCTTTCTTT.